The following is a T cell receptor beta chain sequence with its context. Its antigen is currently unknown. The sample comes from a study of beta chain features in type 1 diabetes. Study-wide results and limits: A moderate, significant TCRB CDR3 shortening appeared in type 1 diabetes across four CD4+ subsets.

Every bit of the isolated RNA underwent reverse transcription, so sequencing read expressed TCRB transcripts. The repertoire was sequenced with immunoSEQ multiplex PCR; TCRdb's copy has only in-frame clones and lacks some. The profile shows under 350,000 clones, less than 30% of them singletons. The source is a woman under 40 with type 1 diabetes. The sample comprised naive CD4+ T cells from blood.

In nucleotides, the CDR3 is TGCAGCGTTGACGGCGGACGGGGCTACGAGCAGTACTTC. Amino acids: CSVDGGRGYEQYF. V is TRBV29-1 and J is TRBJ2-7; D might be TRBD2 (5 bases). The CDR3 is made up of 13 amino acids. Per the germline V gene, CDR1 is SQVTM and CDR2 is ANQGSEA. Trimming left V 3 bases short and J 3 bases short, with 12 bases between.